This record covers a single T cell receptor beta chain. The data derive from a study of blood T cell repertoires in COVID-19. Trimming took 5 bases from V and 3 from J, leaving 13 bases between them. The CDR3 is 14 amino acids. Germline loops: CDR1 SEHNR, CDR2 FQNEAQ (reference sequence). Measured with immunoSEQ multiplex PCR; TCRdb has only the in-frame clones, and not every one. The profile covers about 230,000 clones, with roughly 82% appearing a single time and roughly 1.4% taken by the ten largest. This sequence was found in a woman aged 40 to 49 who had recovered from COVID-19. This sequence joins TRBV7-9 and TRBJ2-5, with D tentatively TRBD2 (6 bases). Sequencing used peripheral blood. Here the CDR3 reads CASSQRGGEETQYF. CDR3 bases: TGTGCCAGCAGCCAAAGGGGCGGGGAAGAGACCCAGTACTTC.